The 11 T cell receptor beta chains below were found in one sample sequenced in a study of shared clonotypes between healthy human individuals. Sequenced by immunoSEQ multiplex PCR; TCRdb stores in-frame clones only, minus some. The table has 2 million to 2.5 million clones, approximately 95% seen once. Sequences were obtained from naive CD4+ T cells sorted from blood. This sample's subset: CD45RA+ positively selected. These receptors all stem from a young man in good health.

V is TRBV25-1 and J is TRBJ1-1; 8 bases match TRBD1. The ends lost 3 bases at V and 2 bases at J; junction bases unmatched: 8. Looked up from germline, CDR1 is MGHDK and CDR2 is SYGVNS. This CDR3 comprises 16 residues. DNA for the CDR3: TGTGCCAGCAGTGACCCGAGCAGGGGGCTTAACACTGAAGCTTTCTTT. Protein: CASSDPSRGLNTEAFF.

As for this clone: This sample also contains other DNA sequences that code for the same CDR3. The rearrangement uses TRBV5-1 and TRBJ2-3; D perhaps matches TRBD1 (5 bases). CDR1 SGHRS and CDR2 YFSETQ come from the germline V gene. The CDR3 runs to 14 residues. V was trimmed by 0 bases and J by 4 bases, leaving 9 bases between them. This chain's CDR3 is CASSLEGVPDTQYF. For the CDR3, the DNA is TGCGCCAGCAGCTTGGAAGGGGTCCCAGATACGCAGTATTTT.

The rearrangement joins TRBV28 to TRBJ1-6; TRBD1 matches at 9 bases. Germline CDR1 reads MDHEN; CDR2 reads SYDVKM. V shed 2 bases, J shed 4 bases, and the junction held 3 bases outside the gene matches. The CDR3 length is 16 residues. This chain's CDR3 is CASSLLGQGYNSPLHF. The CDR3, as DNA: TGTGCCAGCAGTTTACTCGGACAGGGGTATAATTCACCCCTCCACTTT.

This chain connects TRBV28 to TRBJ2-7, with a tentative D call TRBD2 (6 bases). V was trimmed by 2 bases and J by 0 bases, leaving 11 bases between them. Germline V gene data show CDR1 as MDHEN and CDR2 as SYDVKM. This CDR3 has 15 amino acids. CDR3 sequence reads: CASSLGDWSSYEQYF. The CDR3 DNA follows: TGTGCCAGCAGTTTAGGGGACTGGAGCTCCTACGAGCAGTACTTC. The variable domain in full, completed from reference TRBV28 and TRBJ2-7, reads DVKVTQSSRYLVKRTGEKVFLECVQDMDHENMFWYRQDPGLGLRLIYFSYDVKMKEKGDIPEGYSVSREKKERFSLILESASTNQTSMYLCASSLGDWSSYEQYFGPGTRLTVT.

The chain is built from TRBV9 and TRBJ2-7; D ambiguous. V was clipped by 2 bases and J by 3 bases, with 3 bases between them. The germline gives CDR1 SGDLS, CDR2 YYNGEE. This CDR3 has 11 residues. DNA of the CDR3: TGTGCCAGCAGCGTTTACTACGAGCAGTACTTC. Translated, it gives CASSVYYEQYF.

This rearrangement joins TRBV7-2 to TRBJ1-1; D gene ambiguous. The CDR3 spans 14 residues. Trimming left V 5 bases short and J 4 bases short, with 14 bases between. Germline V lookup: CDR1 SGHTA, CDR2 FQGNSA. This chain's CDR3 is CASSTGKAGTEAFF. In DNA form, the CDR3 reads TGTGCCAGCAGCACGGGAAAGGCGGGCACTGAAGCTTTCTTT.

The chain joins TRBV15 to TRBJ1-5; no clear D. The V gene's germline CDR1 is LNHNV and CDR2 YYDKDF (reference sequence). There are 16 residues in the CDR3. Trimming shortened V by 0 bases and J by 2 bases, and 11 bases separated the two germline ends. The CDR3 protein is CATSRDNRGGNQPQHF. The DNA for the CDR3 is TGTGCCACCAGCAGAGATAATCGCGGGGGCAATCAGCCCCAGCATTTT.

The V call is TRBV27, the J call TRBJ2-1; D perhaps matches TRBD2 (5 bases). The CDR3 is made up of 16 amino acids. Germline V lookup: CDR1 MNHEY, CDR2 SMNVEV (reference sequence). V was cut by 5 bases and J by 4 bases, with 18 bases left in between. CDR3 in amino acids: CASSPLGSPGYNEQFF. CDR3 DNA: TGTGCCAGCAGTCCCCTCGGGTCTCCGGGATACAATGAGCAGTTCTTC.

The chain carries TRBV2 and TRBJ1-2; 7 nucleotides match TRBD1. V dropped 6 bases and J dropped 3; count of bases not matched to a gene: 7. Germline V CDR1 and CDR2: SNHLY, FYNNEI. CDR3 length: 14 amino acids. The CDR3 reads CASRNPGTDYGYTF. DNA of the CDR3: TGTGCCAGCAGGAACCCCGGGACAGACTATGGCTACACCTTC.

The chain joins TRBV27 to TRBJ2-7; D is perhaps TRBD2 (6 bases). This CDR3 region has 15 residues. The germline V gene encodes CDR1 MNHEY and CDR2 SMNVEV (reference sequence). Trimming took off 6 bases at V and 2 bases at J, with 17 bases between the two ends. The CDR3 DNA follows: TGTGCCAGCAGCCCGAGGCTTAGGGAGGCCTACGAGCAGTACTTC. Translation: CASSPRLREAYEQYF.

V is TRBV7-9 and J is TRBJ1-2; tentative D call: TRBD1 (5 bases). The germline V gene has CDR1 SEHNR and CDR2 FQNEAQ (reference sequence). The V end lost 0 bases, the J end lost 2 bases, and 13 bases lay between the germline ends. The CDR3 spans 16 residues. CDR3 loop: CASSLARDGKNYGYTF. The CDR3 DNA follows: TGTGCCAGCAGCTTAGCCCGGGACGGGAAGAACTATGGCTACACCTTC.